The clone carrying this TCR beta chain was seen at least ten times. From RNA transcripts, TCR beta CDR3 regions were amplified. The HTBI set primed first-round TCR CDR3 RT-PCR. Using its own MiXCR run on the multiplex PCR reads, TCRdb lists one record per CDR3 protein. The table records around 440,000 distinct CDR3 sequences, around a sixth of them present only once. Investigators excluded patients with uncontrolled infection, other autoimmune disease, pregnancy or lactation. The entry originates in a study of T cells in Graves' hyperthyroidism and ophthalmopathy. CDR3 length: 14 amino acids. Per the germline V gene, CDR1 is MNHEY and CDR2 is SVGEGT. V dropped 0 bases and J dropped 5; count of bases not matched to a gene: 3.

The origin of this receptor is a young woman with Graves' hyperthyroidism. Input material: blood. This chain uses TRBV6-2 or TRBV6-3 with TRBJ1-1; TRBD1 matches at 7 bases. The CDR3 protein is CASSYSRDRTEAFF. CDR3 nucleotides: TGTGCCAGCAGTTACTCGAGGGACAGAACTGAAGCTTTCTTT.